The T cell receptor beta chain described here comes from a study of CD8 T cells in Susac syndrome. Study conclusions and caveats: Across the total CD8+ repertoires, under 20 Susac-specific public clones were found. The CD8+ TEMRA repertoires yielded about 5 such clones.

This clonotype was detected only once. Its target is not known. Looked up from germline, CDR1 is LGHNA and CDR2 is YSLEER. The CDR3 is 13 residues long. V dropped 0 bases and J dropped 15 bases, with 15 bases sitting between them. The authors reverse transcribed roughly 0.5 to 1 ug RNA with random hexamers. MiXCR was run by TCRdb on the immunoSEQ multiplex PCR reads, yielding one entry per CDR3 protein. The sample comprises tens of thousands of distinct CDR3 sequences, roughly 96% of which are singletons, and about 0.39% rests with the top ten. The J gene is TRBJ2-1, the V gene TRBV4-3; no reliable D call. This TCR was sampled from a human donor with Susac syndrome. The specimen was CD8+ T cells from PBMCs. The CDR3, as DNA: TGCGCCAGCAGCCAAGATCTACCGGGTGAGACGTTCTTC. Its protein is CASSQDLPGETFF.